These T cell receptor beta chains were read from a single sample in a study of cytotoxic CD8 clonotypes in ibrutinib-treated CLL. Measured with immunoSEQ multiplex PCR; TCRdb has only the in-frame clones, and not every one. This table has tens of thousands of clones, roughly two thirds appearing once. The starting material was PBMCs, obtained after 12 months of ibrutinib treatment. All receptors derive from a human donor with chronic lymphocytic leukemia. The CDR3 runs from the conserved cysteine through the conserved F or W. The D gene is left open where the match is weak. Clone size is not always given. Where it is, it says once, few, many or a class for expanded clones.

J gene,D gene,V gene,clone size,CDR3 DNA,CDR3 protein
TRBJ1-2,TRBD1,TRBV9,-,TGTGCCAGCAGCGTAGCCGGGACAGGGAGCTATGGCTACACCTTC,CASSVAGTGSYGYTF
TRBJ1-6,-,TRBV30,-,TGTGCCTGGAGTGTGGGGGGTGGAAGCAAGTCACCCCTCCACTTT,CAWSVGGGSKSPLHF
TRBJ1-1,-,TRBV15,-,TGTGCCACCAGCAGTCAATACAACACTGAAGCTTTCTTT,CATSSQYNTEAFF
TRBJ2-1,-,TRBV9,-,TGTGCCAGCAGCGTAACAGATGCCCGGGACCCAGGGTTCTTC,CASSVTDARDPGFF
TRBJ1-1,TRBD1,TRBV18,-,TGTGCCAGCTCATCAAGGGGGCCGACGAACACTGAAGCTTTCTTT,CASSSRGPTNTEAFF
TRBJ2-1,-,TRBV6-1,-,TGTGCCAGCAGTGAAGCTGGGGGACAACCTCGGCTCTACAATGAGCAGTTCTTC,CASSEAGGQPRLYNEQFF
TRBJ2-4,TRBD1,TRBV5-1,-,TGCGCCAGCAGCCCGGACAGGGGGGACATTCAGTACTTC,CASSPDRGDIQYF
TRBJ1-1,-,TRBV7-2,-,TGCGCCAGCAGCCAAGATCCAGGGCTTATTGAAGCTTTCTTT,CASSQDPGLIEAFF
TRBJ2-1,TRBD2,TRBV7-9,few,TGTGCCAGCAGCTTAGATCGGCAGGGACTAGGGAATGAGCAGTTCTTC,CASSLDRQGLGNEQFF
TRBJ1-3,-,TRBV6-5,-,TGTGCCAGCAGTTACTCGAATGGAAACACCATATATTTT,CASSYSNGNTIYF
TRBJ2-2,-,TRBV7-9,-,TGTGCCAGCAGCCGACAGATGGCGAACACCGGGGAGCTGTTTTTT,CASSRQMANTGELFF
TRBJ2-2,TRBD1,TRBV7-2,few,TGTGCCAGCAGCTTAAACAGGGGCGGGGAGCTGTTTTTT,CASSLNRGGELFF
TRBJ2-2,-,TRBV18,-,TGTGCCAGCTCACCACCGGTCAGGGTCCCCGGGGAGCTGTTTTTT,CASSPPVRVPGELFF
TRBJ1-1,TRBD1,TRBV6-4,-,TGTGCCAGCAGTGACCCGGACAGGGGAGGCACTGAAGCTTTCTTT,CASSDPDRGGTEAFF
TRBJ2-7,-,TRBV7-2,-,TGTGCCAGCAGCGCGACCTACGAGCAGTACTTC,CASSATYEQYF
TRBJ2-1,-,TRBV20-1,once,TGCAGTGCTAGGCAGGGTAATGAGCAGTTCTTC,CSARQGNEQFF
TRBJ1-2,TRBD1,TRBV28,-,TGTGCCAGCAGCTCCGGGACAGTTGGCTACACCTTC,CASSSGTVGYTF
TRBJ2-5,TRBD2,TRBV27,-,TGTGCCAGCAGACAGGGACTAGCTACAGAGACCCAGTACTTC,CASRQGLATETQYF
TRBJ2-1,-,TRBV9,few,TGTGCCAGCAGCCCCCGCCGGGGAACACAATACAATGAGCAGTTCTTC,CASSPRRGTQYNEQFF
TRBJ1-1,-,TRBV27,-,TGTGCCAGCAGTTTATCGGGACGGGGGGTGGACACTGAAGCTTTCTTT,CASSLSGRGVDTEAFF
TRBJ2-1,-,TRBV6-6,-,TGTGCCAGCAGTTACGAGACTAGTAGGTACAATGAGCAGTTCTTC,CASSYETSRYNEQFF
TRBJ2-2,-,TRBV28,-,TGTGCCAGCAGTCCGTGGGGGTCGAACACCGGGGAGCTGTTTTTT,CASSPWGSNTGELFF
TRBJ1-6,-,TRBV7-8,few,TGTGCCAGCAGCTTCTATAAGAACCCGGGCGAGGTCCACTTT,CASSFYKNPGEVHF
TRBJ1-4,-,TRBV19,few,TGTGCCAGTAGTATGGGGGCGTCTAATGAAAAACTGTTTTTT,CASSMGASNEKLFF
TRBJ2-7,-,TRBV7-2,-,TGTGCCAGCAGCTTAGTTGGCAGCGGCTCCTACGAGCAGTACTTC,CASSLVGSGSYEQYF
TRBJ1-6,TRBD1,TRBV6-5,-,TGTGCCAGCAGTACCCCGGGACAGGTTAATTCACCCCTCCACTTT,CASSTPGQVNSPLHF
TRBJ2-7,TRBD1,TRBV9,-,TGTGCCAGCAGCGAAAGGCCAGGGGGCTACGAGCAGTACTTC,CASSERPGGYEQYF
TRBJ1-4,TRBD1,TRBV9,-,TGTGCCAGCAGCGTAGGCTCGGGACAGGGAACTAATGAAAAACTGTTTTTT,CASSVGSGQGTNEKLFF
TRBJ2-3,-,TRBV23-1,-,TGCGCCAGCAGTCTCCCCCTAAGCGGGCAGTATTTT,CASSLPLSGQYF
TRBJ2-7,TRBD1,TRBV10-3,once,TGTGCCATCAGTGCGGGACAGGTAAACTCCTACGAGCAGTACTTC,CAISAGQVNSYEQYF
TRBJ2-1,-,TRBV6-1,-,TGTGCCAGCAGGGAACAGGGACTTGGCGATGAGCAGTTCTTC,CASREQGLGDEQFF
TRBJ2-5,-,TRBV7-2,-,TGTGCCAGCAGCTCTACCGGGCTCGCAGGAGAGACCCAGTACTTC,CASSSTGLAGETQYF
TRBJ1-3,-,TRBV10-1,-,TGCGCCAGCAGTGATTCCGGGATCAACTCTGGAAACACCATATATTTT,CASSDSGINSGNTIYF
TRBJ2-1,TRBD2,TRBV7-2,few,TGTGCCAGCAGCTTAGTGGCTAGCGGGGGCTACAATGAGCAGTTCTTC,CASSLVASGGYNEQFF
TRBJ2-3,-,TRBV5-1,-,TGCGCCAGCAGCTCCAACAGAGCAAGCACAGATACGCAGTATTTT,CASSSNRASTDTQYF
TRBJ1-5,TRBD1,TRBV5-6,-,TGTGCCAGCAGCCTCCGGACAGGGGAGGTTGATCAGCCCCAGCATTTT,CASSLRTGEVDQPQHF
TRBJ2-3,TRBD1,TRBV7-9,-,TGTGCCAGCAGCTTTCACCGACAGGGGGCTGGAACAGATACGCAGTATTTT,CASSFHRQGAGTDTQYF
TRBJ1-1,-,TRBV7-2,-,TGTGCCAGCAGCTTAGTGGCCAGGTTACACACTGAAGCTTTCTTT,CASSLVARLHTEAFF
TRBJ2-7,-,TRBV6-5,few,TGTGCCAGCAGTATGGGCTACGAGCAGTACTTC,CASSMGYEQYF
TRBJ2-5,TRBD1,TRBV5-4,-,TGTGCCAGCAGCCGAGACAGGGGGGCCCAAGAGACCCAGTACTTC,CASSRDRGAQETQYF
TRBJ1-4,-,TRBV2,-,TGTGCCAGCATCCCGACAGGATATGAAAAACTGTTTTTT,CASIPTGYEKLFF
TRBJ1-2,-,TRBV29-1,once,TGCAGCGTTCTTTCGGGGGGCTACACCTTC,CSVLSGGYTF
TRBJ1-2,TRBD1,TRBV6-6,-,TGTGCCAGCAGTTATTGGACAGGGGGCGAAGGCTACACCTTC,CASSYWTGGEGYTF
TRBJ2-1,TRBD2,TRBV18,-,TGTGCCAGCTCACCACAGCTAGCGGGGGACAATGAGCAGTTCTTC,CASSPQLAGDNEQFF
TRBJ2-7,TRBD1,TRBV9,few,TGTGCCAGCAGCGGACCGACAGGGTACGAGCAGTACTTC,CASSGPTGYEQYF
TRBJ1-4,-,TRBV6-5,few,TGTGCCAGCAGTTACTCTCTAGCAGCCGGGGAAAAACTGTTTTTT,CASSYSLAAGEKLFF